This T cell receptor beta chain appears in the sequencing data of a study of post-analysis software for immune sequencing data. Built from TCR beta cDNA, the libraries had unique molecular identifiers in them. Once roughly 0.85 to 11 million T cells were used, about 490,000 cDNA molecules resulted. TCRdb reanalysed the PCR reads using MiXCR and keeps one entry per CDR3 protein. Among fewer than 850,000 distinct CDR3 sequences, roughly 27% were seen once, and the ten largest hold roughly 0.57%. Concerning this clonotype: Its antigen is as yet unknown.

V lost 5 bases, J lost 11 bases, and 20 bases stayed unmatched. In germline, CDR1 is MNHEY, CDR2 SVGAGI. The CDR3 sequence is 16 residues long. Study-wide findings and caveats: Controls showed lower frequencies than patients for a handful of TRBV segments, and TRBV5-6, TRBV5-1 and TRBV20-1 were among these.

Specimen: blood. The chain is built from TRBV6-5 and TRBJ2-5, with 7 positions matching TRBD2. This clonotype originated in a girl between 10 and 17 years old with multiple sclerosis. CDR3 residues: CASSPRGGRDSYGQYF. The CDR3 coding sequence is TGTGCCAGCAGTCCCCGGGGAGGGAGGGATTCCTACGGGCAGTACTTC.